This T cell receptor beta chain was obtained from a study of OX40 agonist ivuxolimab in advanced cancers. For the wider study: Ivuxolimab was an agonistic, fully human IgG2 monoclonal antibody directed against OX40 (CD134), a costimulatory receptor. Peripheral TCRbeta sequencing aimed to test whether ivuxolimab altered TCR sequence diversity and caused clonal T-cell expansion. In the dose-escalation cohort, roughly 82% of patients were male, and the mean age was approximately 60 years with a range of roughly 20 to 80. Of the roughly 51 patients in dose escalation, some 20 had hepatocellular carcinoma, about 15 had melanoma, 9 had renal cell carcinoma and 9 had head and neck cancer. Intravenous ivuxolimab was administered to patients every 2 weeks at six dose levels: 0.01, 0.1, 0.3, 1.5, 3 and 10 mg/kg. Partial responses occurred in three dose-escalation patients: two with cutaneous melanoma and one with hepatocellular carcinoma. Prior anti-PD-1, anti-PD-L1 or anti-CTLA-4 therapy was permitted, and 30% to 45% of dose-escalation patients had received checkpoint inhibitors. The monotherapy dose-escalation portion (N of about 50 patients) of the phase I ivuxolimab trial is reported in the paper. The paper's findings and limits, for the study overall: Partial responders in the 0.1-3.0 mg/kg groups had among the lowest normalized peripheral clonal expansion, especially among CD8+ T cells. The antigen specificity of the peripheral T cells that underwent clonal expansion was not determined. After ivuxolimab, CD8+ T cells had more expanded clones than CD4+ T cells on average. Low levels of normalized T-cell clonal expansion were also seen in some patients who did not respond. At doses from 0.1 to 3.0 mg/kg, clonal expansion was seen in both CD4+ and CD8+ blood T cells between baseline and week 6.

The trial excluded patients who had a history of autoimmune disease or who were on systemic immunosuppression. Peripheral blood for TCR sequencing was collected from all dose cohorts at baseline, on cycle 4 day 1, and on cycle 7 day 1. Samples were obtained from an open-label, multicenter, first-in-human phase I dose-escalation trial of ivuxolimab. Adults with locally advanced or metastatic head and neck squamous cell, hepatocellular, melanoma or renal cell carcinoma were enrolled in the trial. Before TCR sequencing, CD4+ T cells and CD8+ T cells from peripheral blood were sorted into separate populations. This clone was seen only a few times. What antigen it recognizes has not been identified. No base quality values were provided; no much bigger clone lies one nucleotide off. To sequence the TCRbeta CDR3 region, genomic DNA was isolated from the sorted cells. The immunoSEQ Assay was used for sequencing of TCRbeta CDR3 regions. TCRdb carries this immuneACCESS record with in-frame sequences only. Its versions omit some clonotypes, under half of them owing to an unresolved V gene in the studies checked, with the rest unexplained. For this sample there are approximately 82,000 clones; approximately 95% appear just once. Of the sample, around 21% is held by the ten largest clones.

Inclusive of the bounding cysteine and phenylalanine, the CDR3 is 15 residues long. Kept here is only the CDR3 DNA, which spans 45 bases and is read in frame from base 1. The germline ends are 10 bases apart after V is trimmed by 0 bases and J by 1 base. According to the germline V gene, CDR1 reads SGHRS and CDR2 reads YFSETQ. Sample: CD4+ or CD8+ T cells sorted from blood, taken in a trial of the OX40 agonist ivuxolimab. Recombination joined TRBV5-1 with TRBJ1-1; TRBD1 is possibly the D segment (5 matching bases). The TCR was taken from an adult with an advanced solid tumor such as melanoma, head and neck, liver or kidney cancer. The encoded CDR3 is CASSLEGAWNTEAFF. The sequence in DNA is TGCGCCAGCAGCTTGGAAGGGGCCTGGAACACTGAAGCTTTCTTT.